Listed here are 4 T cell receptor beta chains from one sample, sequenced in a study of low-dose radiotherapy and immunotherapy resistance in tumors. The time point here: before trial treatment. First-strand cDNA relied on TRAV- and TRBV-specific primers spanning alpha and beta chains. For amplifying TCRs, the PCR ran for 15 to 20 cycles with Phusion, which was used together with a constant-region primer and the adapter on the V primers. TCRdb recomputed calls from the reads with MiXCR, one row per CDR3 protein. The sample lists around 68,000 distinct CDR3 sequences; approximately 25% were seen once. The specimen comprised PBMCs, sampled before treatment. The origin of the receptors is a male donor with rectosigmoid adenocarcinoma.

The chain recombines TRBV18 with TRBJ2-4; TRBD1 agrees at 9 bases. Germline V gene data show CDR1 as KGHSH and CDR2 as LQKENI. The length of the CDR3 is 15 residues. The V gene end was trimmed by 5 bases and the J gene end by 7 bases; junction bases not matched to a gene: 9. The CDR3: CASSTGTGFQNIQYF. The CDR3 bases are TGTGCCAGCTCAACCGGGACAGGGTTCCAGAACATTCAGTACTTC.

This clonotype was detected many times. This chain connects TRBV18 to TRBJ1-2; D is perhaps TRBD1 (6 bases). CDR1 KGHSH and CDR2 LQKENI come from the germline V gene. The V gene lost 2 bases and the J gene lost 8 bases, with 12 bases spanning the gap. This CDR3 comprises 13 residues. CDR3 nucleotide sequence: TGTGCCAGCTCACCAGTCGGGGGGCCCGGCTACACCTTC. Encoded protein: CASSPVGGPGYTF.

The table lists this clonotype with many counts. This chain uses TRBV9 with TRBJ2-2; D call uncertain. Germline V gene data show CDR1 as SGDLS and CDR2 as YYNGEE. V shed 0 bases and J shed 0 bases, with 9 bases lying between them. This CDR3 spans 16 amino acids. For the CDR3, the DNA is TGTGCCAGCAGCGTAGTATCGGCAGCGAACACCGGGGAGCTGTTTTTT. It is translated as CASSVVSAANTGELFF. Combining the CDR3 with reference TRBV9 and TRBJ2-2 gives the whole variable domain DSGVTQTPKHLITATGQRVTLRCSPRSGDLSVYWYQQSLDQGLQFLIQYYNGEERAKGNILERFSAQQFPDLHSELNLSSLELGDSALYFCASSVVSAANTGELFFGEGSRLTVL.

Only one count was recorded for this clonotype. This chain links TRBV12-3 or TRBV12-4 with TRBJ2-1; 8 bases match TRBD2. The V segment lost 2 bases and the J segment 7 bases; nucleotides outside the gene matches: 7. The CDR3 is 15 amino acids. CDR3 coding DNA: TGTGCCAGCAGTTTAATCGGGGGGGGATGGAATGAGCAGTTCTTC. Translating it yields CASSLIGGGWNEQFF.